The entry below describes one T cell receptor beta chain. Its antigen remains unidentified. Base qualities are not at hand, and no much larger clone is one base apart. The record originates from a study of shared clonotypes between healthy human individuals (dated by TCRdb to 2018 to 2021). Concerning the study at large: The cohort included three men and a couple of women between 18 and 49 years of age. For each donor, CD4 naive and CD4 memory were each run on three plates, CD8 naive on two plates, and CD8 memory on one plate. To estimate repertoire size and how much clonotypes are shared between individuals, the study performed deep sequencing of blood TCR repertoires from 4 to 6 healthy adults. To increase sequencing depth and limit assay-specific biases, TCR repertoire library preparation and sequencing were carried out by different laboratories using diverse techniques. Per donor, leukapheresis produced somewhere between about 0.85 and 9.5 billion PBMCs. General findings and caveats noted by the study authors: Naive subsets generally had larger estimated clonotype richness than memory subsets. When four donors were compared, the shared fraction of clonotypes was 5% to 6.5% for naive CD4, over 3% for naive CD8, more than 2% for memory CD4, and less than 0.45% for memory CD8. Based on pairwise subsampling, the degree of clonotype sharing among donors was expected to be affected by sequencing depth. Rarefaction of sorted-subset datasets indicated incomplete sequencing despite the large sequencing depth. Clonotypes shared by all four sorted-subset donors showed higher generation probabilities than non-shared clonotypes. Sampling was limited to blood, and TCR repertoires in tissue likely differ from TCR repertoires in blood. Because the study included only a small number of donors, the genetic and exposure-history diversity represented was limited.

Trimming takes 4 bases from V and 2 bases from J, and the germline ends sit 13 bases apart. Based on the germline V gene, the CDR1 and CDR2 sequences are SGHRS and YFSETQ. Taken from cysteine to phenylalanine, the CDR3 has 14 residues. Only the CDR3 portion is preserved as DNA: 42 bases, with reading frame beginning at the first base. TCR CDR3 regions were amplified from genomic DNA by multiplex PCR using the deep immunoSEQ assay. Extracted genomic DNA from each cell subset was distributed evenly across all wells of several immunoSEQ 96-well plates, and each plate was treated as a replicate. For sorted subsets, about 200 ng genomic DNA, equal to tens of thousands of T cell genomes, was loaded into each replicate PCR. Purified libraries were measured with a Qubit 3.0 fluorometer, size-checked on a Bioanalyzer 2100, and measured again with the KAPA Library Quantification kit. A separate single-read 150-cycle Illumina NextSeq 550 flow cell was used to sequence each immunoSEQ 96-well plate. Concerning the study's data processing: The immunoSEQ output contained only junctional sequences without quality scores, so filtering could not match that applied to full-length reads. To assign V/J genes and CDR3, sequences were annotated against IMGT germline references using PyIR, a Python wrapper for IgBLAST v1.9. Reads with weak V/J assignments (E-value above 1e-6), missing CDR3, stop codons, out-of-frame junctions, or ambiguous translated residues were removed. A V3J clonotype was defined by an identical inferred V gene, J gene, and CDR3 amino acid sequence. To compute the percentage overlap between repertoires, the number of shared unique clonotypes was divided by the size of the smaller repertoire. Repertoire richness was assessed with RTK rarefaction, the Chao1 estimator, and Recon v2.1 estimates of unobserved clonotypes. Generation probabilities were computed with OLGA for all TCRbeta clonotypes obtained by the gDNA method from several donors. This immuneACCESS table, as held by TCRdb, lists in-frame sequences with V and J called but not all clones. Of the missing ones, under half trace to an unresolved V gene in checked studies; the others have no known cause. V and J calls and clone size are as listed in that table; D and trimming were resolved from the DNA. The sample table contains roughly 1,600,000 clones; only one count was recorded for 98% to 99% of them. About 0.34% of the sample is held by the ten biggest clonotypes.

Healthy HIV-negative adults with no recently reported acute infections or vaccinations were included as donors. Every donor was a Caucasian adult living in Nashville, Tennessee, USA. CD4+ T cells were enriched by magnetic negative selection; naive cells were then positively selected on CD45RA, and the negative fraction formed the memory subset. Blood was obtained by leukapheresis, after which PBMCs were separated by Ficoll-Histopaque density gradient centrifugation and cryopreserved in liquid nitrogen vapor phase. Analytical flow cytometry was used to check the purity and quantity of each magnetically sorted T cell population. Genomic DNA was isolated from every sorted fraction and measured by UV absorbance on a Nanodrop 2000c.

The chain employs TRBV5-1 and TRBJ2-7; the best D guess is TRBD1, with 6 bases matching. The specimen sequenced was naive CD4+ T cells sorted from blood. The sample's cell subset or site label is to be understood as: CD45RA+ positively selected. The clonotype comes from a young man in good health. The sequenced DNA is TGCGCCAGCAGCAAGGACAGTCTAACCTACGAGCAGTACTTC. Its translation reads: CASSKDSLTYEQYF.